This T cell receptor (beta chain) was documented in a study of technical replicates of blood from a handful of donors. Assay used: immunoSEQ multiplex PCR; TCRdb lists only in-frame clones, some missing. The top ten clones hold 0.39% of a sample with about 82,000 clones, 94% of them seen once. Germline CDR1 MGHDK, CDR2 SYGVNS. V shed 4 bases, J shed 6 bases, and the junction held 2 bases outside the gene matches. CDR3 length: 13 residues. Sequencing used T cells isolated from PBMCs. The gene calls are TRBV25-1 and TRBJ1-5, with 8 bases lining up with TRBD1. The clonotype comes from a human donor in good health. For the CDR3, the DNA is TGTGCCAGCAGTGGACAGGGGAGTCAGCCCCAGCATTTT. This sequence encodes CASSGQGSQPQHF.